A selection of T cell receptor beta chains follows, all from one sample in a study of T cells in Graves' hyperthyroidism and ophthalmopathy. Using its own MiXCR run on the multiplex PCR reads, TCRdb lists one record per CDR3 protein. The sample has roughly 500,000 distinct CDR3 sequences; about 22% are singletons. The sample comprised blood. The receptor source for this set is a woman in her seventies with Graves' ophthalmopathy. Each CDR3 is given with its conserved first and last residue. Each record gives: D gene, J gene, clone size, V gene, CDR3 protein, CDR3 DNA. The D gene is left open where the match is weak. Part of the rows lack a size; the others show once, few, many or a class for expanded clones.

d_call: TRBD2
j_call: TRBJ2-7
clone_size: few
v_call: TRBV20-1
cdr3_aa: CSASGGEGLSYEQYF
cdr3_nt: TGCAGTGCTAGTGGGGGGGAGGGCCTCTCCTACGAGCAGTACTTC

d_call: -
j_call: TRBJ2-5
clone_size: -
v_call: TRBV28
cdr3_aa: CASSLAGVAKETQYF
cdr3_nt: TGTGCCAGCAGTTTAGCAGGAGTGGCCAAAGAGACCCAGTACTTC

d_call: TRBD2
j_call: TRBJ2-1
clone_size: few
v_call: TRBV20-1
cdr3_aa: CSARDLGRAGGREYNEQFF
cdr3_nt: TGCAGTGCTAGAGATCTTGGGAGAGCGGGAGGGCGCGAGTACAATGAGCAGTTCTTC

d_call: TRBD1
j_call: TRBJ2-7
clone_size: few
v_call: TRBV6-2/TRBV6-3
cdr3_aa: CASRTGGFDEQYF
cdr3_nt: TGTGCCAGCAGGACAGGGGGCTTCGACGAGCAGTACTTC

d_call: TRBD2
j_call: TRBJ2-3
clone_size: many
v_call: TRBV12-3/TRBV12-4
cdr3_aa: CASSWTSGNTQYF
cdr3_nt: TGTGCCAGCAGTTGGACTAGCGGAAATACGCAGTATTTT

d_call: -
j_call: TRBJ1-2
clone_size: -
v_call: TRBV9
cdr3_aa: CASSSQYSSLGYTF
cdr3_nt: TGTGCCAGCAGCTCCCAATATTCTAGCTTAGGCTACACCTTC

d_call: TRBD2
j_call: TRBJ2-3
clone_size: few
v_call: TRBV14
cdr3_aa: CASSHVLAGGNFATQYF
cdr3_nt: TGTGCCAGCAGCCACGTGCTAGCGGGAGGAAATTTTGCAACGCAGTATTTT

d_call: TRBD1
j_call: TRBJ2-7
clone_size: -
v_call: TRBV20-1
cdr3_aa: CSATGGYPYEQYF
cdr3_nt: TGCAGTGCTACAGGGGGCTATCCTTACGAGCAGTACTTC

d_call: -
j_call: TRBJ1-2
clone_size: many
v_call: TRBV12-3/TRBV12-4
cdr3_aa: CASSGAYGYTF
cdr3_nt: TGTGCCAGTTCAGGGGCGTATGGCTACACCTTC

d_call: TRBD2
j_call: TRBJ2-2
clone_size: -
v_call: TRBV20-1
cdr3_aa: CSAFGTSGGELFF
cdr3_nt: TGCAGTGCTTTTGGGACTAGCGGCGGGGAGCTGTTTTTT

d_call: -
j_call: TRBJ2-1
clone_size: -
v_call: TRBV6-2/TRBV6-3
cdr3_aa: CASSYSNFEQFF
cdr3_nt: TGTGCCAGCAGTTACTCGAATTTTGAGCAGTTCTTC

d_call: TRBD2
j_call: TRBJ2-1
clone_size: -
v_call: TRBV20-1
cdr3_aa: CSASKLAEGPHEQFF
cdr3_nt: TGCAGTGCCAGTAAACTAGCGGAAGGGCCCCATGAGCAGTTCTTC

d_call: -
j_call: TRBJ2-3
clone_size: many
v_call: TRBV7-2
cdr3_aa: CASSSGSSTDTQYF
cdr3_nt: TGTGCCAGCAGCTCAGGGTCGAGCACAGATACGCAGTATTTT

d_call: TRBD1
j_call: TRBJ1-2
clone_size: few
v_call: TRBV6-6
cdr3_aa: CASSYRRQGPTYGYTF
cdr3_nt: TGTGCCAGCAGTTACCGAAGACAGGGACCGACCTATGGCTACACCTTC

d_call: -
j_call: TRBJ1-2
clone_size: -
v_call: TRBV6-2/TRBV6-3
cdr3_aa: CASSDTPHYGYTF
cdr3_nt: TGTGCCAGCAGCGACACTCCCCACTATGGCTACACCTTC

d_call: TRBD1
j_call: TRBJ1-5
clone_size: -
v_call: TRBV5-6
cdr3_aa: CASSFWDRSYSNQPQHF
cdr3_nt: TGTGCCAGCAGCTTTTGGGACAGATCATATAGCAATCAGCCCCAGCATTTT

d_call: TRBD1
j_call: TRBJ1-6
clone_size: -
v_call: TRBV6-1
cdr3_aa: CASSEGRGRGPLHF
cdr3_nt: TGTGCCAGCAGTGAAGGAAGGGGGCGAGGACCCCTCCACTTT

d_call: TRBD2
j_call: TRBJ2-7
clone_size: -
v_call: TRBV7-2
cdr3_aa: CASSSPLPGVAGGQISYEQYF
cdr3_nt: TGTGCCAGCAGCTCCCCCCTACCGGGGGTAGCGGGAGGCCAAATCTCCTACGAGCAGTACTTC

d_call: TRBD2
j_call: TRBJ2-7
clone_size: -
v_call: TRBV7-8
cdr3_aa: CASSPLTSGSSYEQYF
cdr3_nt: TGTGCCAGCAGCCCCCTGACTAGCGGGAGCTCCTACGAGCAGTACTTC

d_call: TRBD2
j_call: TRBJ2-7
clone_size: few
v_call: TRBV6-2/TRBV6-3
cdr3_aa: CASRSSGDEQYF
cdr3_nt: TGTGCCAGCAGGTCAAGCGGGGATGAGCAGTACTTC

d_call: -
j_call: TRBJ1-5
clone_size: -
v_call: TRBV15
cdr3_aa: CATSRRNQPQHF
cdr3_nt: TGTGCCACCAGCAGGCGAAATCAGCCCCAGCATTTT

d_call: TRBD1
j_call: TRBJ1-1
clone_size: -
v_call: TRBV28
cdr3_aa: CASSFTGGSEAFF
cdr3_nt: TGTGCCAGCAGCTTCACAGGGGGCTCTGAAGCTTTCTTT

d_call: -
j_call: TRBJ1-4
clone_size: -
v_call: TRBV5-1
cdr3_aa: CASSFSGPENEKLFF
cdr3_nt: TGCGCCAGCAGCTTTTCGGGGCCAGAGAATGAAAAACTGTTTTTT

d_call: -
j_call: TRBJ2-5
clone_size: -
v_call: TRBV20-1
cdr3_aa: CSARDLVGGEETQYF
cdr3_nt: TGCAGTGCTAGAGATCTGGTAGGCGGAGAAGAGACCCAGTACTTC

d_call: -
j_call: TRBJ1-1
clone_size: -
v_call: TRBV5-5
cdr3_aa: CASSWVVHGNTEAFF
cdr3_nt: TGTGCCAGCAGCTGGGTTGTACATGGCAACACTGAAGCTTTCTTT

d_call: -
j_call: TRBJ2-2
clone_size: many
v_call: TRBV7-2
cdr3_aa: CASSSPFGGGNTGELFF
cdr3_nt: TGTGCCAGCAGCTCCCCGTTTGGGGGAGGGAACACCGGGGAGCTGTTTTTT

d_call: -
j_call: TRBJ1-2
clone_size: few
v_call: TRBV6-1
cdr3_aa: CASVQKGKPNYGYTF
cdr3_nt: TGTGCCAGCGTGCAGAAGGGAAAACCTAACTATGGCTACACCTTC

d_call: -
j_call: TRBJ1-1
clone_size: many
v_call: TRBV12-3/TRBV12-4
cdr3_aa: CASSPTGRGDLAFF
cdr3_nt: TGTGCCAGCAGTCCCACAGGGAGGGGCGATTTAGCTTTCTTT

d_call: TRBD1
j_call: TRBJ2-3
clone_size: few
v_call: TRBV10-3
cdr3_aa: CAISGQVSTDTQYF
cdr3_nt: TGTGCCATCTCAGGACAGGTTAGCACAGATACGCAGTATTTT

d_call: -
j_call: TRBJ1-1
clone_size: -
v_call: TRBV28
cdr3_aa: CASNVQGRAAEAFF
cdr3_nt: TGTGCCAGCAATGTACAGGGTAGGGCTGCTGAAGCTTTCTTT

d_call: TRBD2
j_call: TRBJ2-1
clone_size: -
v_call: TRBV6-1
cdr3_aa: CASAPGLVNNEQFF
cdr3_nt: TGTGCCAGTGCCCCGGGACTAGTGAACAATGAGCAGTTCTTC

d_call: TRBD1
j_call: TRBJ2-1
clone_size: many
v_call: TRBV27
cdr3_aa: CASSRQGRYNEQFF
cdr3_nt: TGTGCCAGCAGCCGACAGGGGCGGTACAATGAGCAGTTCTTC

d_call: TRBD2
j_call: TRBJ2-7
clone_size: -
v_call: TRBV28
cdr3_aa: CASSSGAAGAYEQYF
cdr3_nt: TGTGCCAGCAGCTCCGGGGCAGCGGGGGCCTACGAGCAGTACTTC

d_call: -
j_call: TRBJ2-2
clone_size: -
v_call: TRBV28
cdr3_aa: CASSSHRVGELFF
cdr3_nt: TGTGCCAGCAGTTCACACAGGGTCGGGGAGCTGTTTTTT

d_call: -
j_call: TRBJ2-3
clone_size: many
v_call: TRBV27
cdr3_aa: CASSWGNPTDTQYF
cdr3_nt: TGTGCCAGCAGTTGGGGCAATCCCACGGATACGCAGTATTTT

d_call: -
j_call: TRBJ2-5
clone_size: -
v_call: TRBV6-4
cdr3_aa: CASSRPGWGEETQYF
cdr3_nt: TGTGCCAGCAGTCGGCCGGGGTGGGGTGAAGAGACCCAGTACTTC

d_call: -
j_call: TRBJ1-5
clone_size: -
v_call: TRBV2
cdr3_aa: CASKLNRVDQPQHF
cdr3_nt: TGTGCCAGCAAGTTAAACAGGGTCGATCAGCCCCAGCATTTT

d_call: -
j_call: TRBJ1-1
clone_size: -
v_call: TRBV4-1
cdr3_aa: CASSQDLGGNTEAFF
cdr3_nt: TGCGCCAGCAGCCAAGATTTAGGGGGTAACACTGAAGCTTTCTTT

d_call: -
j_call: TRBJ2-1
clone_size: few
v_call: TRBV5-1
cdr3_aa: CASSTQGLGTYNEQFF
cdr3_nt: TGCGCCAGCAGCACCCAGGGTCTTGGAACCTACAATGAGCAGTTCTTC

d_call: -
j_call: TRBJ2-7
clone_size: -
v_call: TRBV5-1
cdr3_aa: CASSIAGLGSYEQYF
cdr3_nt: TGCGCCAGCAGCATCGCGGGTTTGGGCTCCTACGAGCAGTACTTC

d_call: -
j_call: TRBJ2-7
clone_size: -
v_call: TRBV30
cdr3_aa: CAWSPTGAEQYF
cdr3_nt: TGTGCCTGGAGTCCGACAGGTGCGGAGCAGTACTTC

d_call: -
j_call: TRBJ2-5
clone_size: few
v_call: TRBV24-1
cdr3_aa: CATSVHKGVQETQYF
cdr3_nt: TGTGCCACCAGTGTCCATAAGGGTGTCCAAGAGACCCAGTACTTC

d_call: -
j_call: TRBJ1-4
clone_size: -
v_call: TRBV20-1
cdr3_aa: CSAIHTGIANEKLFF
cdr3_nt: TGCAGTGCCATCCACACAGGGATAGCTAATGAAAAACTGTTTTTT

d_call: TRBD2
j_call: TRBJ2-1
clone_size: -
v_call: TRBV5-1
cdr3_aa: CASSLEAGGQFF
cdr3_nt: TGCGCCAGCAGCTTGGAAGCGGGGGGGCAGTTCTTC

d_call: TRBD1
j_call: TRBJ1-3
clone_size: once
v_call: TRBV7-9
cdr3_aa: CASSTRTGGLLDTIYF
cdr3_nt: TGTGCCAGCAGCACGAGGACAGGGGGCTTGCTGGACACCATATATTTT

d_call: -
j_call: TRBJ1-1
clone_size: few
v_call: TRBV3-1
cdr3_aa: CASSHKSWGTEAFF
cdr3_nt: TGTGCCAGCAGCCATAAGTCCTGGGGGACTGAAGCTTTCTTT

d_call: -
j_call: TRBJ2-1
clone_size: few
v_call: TRBV30
cdr3_aa: CAWSRMGGEQFF
cdr3_nt: TGTGCCTGGAGTCGGATGGGGGGTGAGCAGTTCTTC

d_call: -
j_call: TRBJ2-1
clone_size: -
v_call: TRBV24-1
cdr3_aa: CATSASGDGSYNEQFF
cdr3_nt: TGTGCCACCAGTGCCTCAGGGGACGGCTCCTACAATGAGCAGTTCTTC

d_call: -
j_call: TRBJ2-1
clone_size: many
v_call: TRBV2
cdr3_aa: CASRPENEQFF
cdr3_nt: TGTGCCAGCAGGCCCGAGAATGAGCAGTTCTTC

d_call: TRBD1
j_call: TRBJ2-1
clone_size: -
v_call: TRBV19
cdr3_aa: CASSMSSGTGGNEQFF
cdr3_nt: TGTGCCAGTAGTATGTCCTCCGGGACAGGGGGCAATGAGCAGTTCTTC

d_call: -
j_call: TRBJ1-2
clone_size: -
v_call: TRBV28
cdr3_aa: CASSFTVYGYTF
cdr3_nt: TGTGCCAGCAGTTTTACAGTATATGGCTACACCTTC

d_call: -
j_call: TRBJ1-1
clone_size: -
v_call: TRBV20-1
cdr3_aa: CSAPDPGAPEAFF
cdr3_nt: TGCAGTGCTCCTGATCCGGGAGCGCCCGAAGCTTTCTTT

d_call: TRBD2
j_call: TRBJ2-2
clone_size: -
v_call: TRBV19
cdr3_aa: CASSITGGGTGELFF
cdr3_nt: TGTGCCAGTAGTATAACGGGAGGGGGCACCGGGGAGCTGTTTTTT